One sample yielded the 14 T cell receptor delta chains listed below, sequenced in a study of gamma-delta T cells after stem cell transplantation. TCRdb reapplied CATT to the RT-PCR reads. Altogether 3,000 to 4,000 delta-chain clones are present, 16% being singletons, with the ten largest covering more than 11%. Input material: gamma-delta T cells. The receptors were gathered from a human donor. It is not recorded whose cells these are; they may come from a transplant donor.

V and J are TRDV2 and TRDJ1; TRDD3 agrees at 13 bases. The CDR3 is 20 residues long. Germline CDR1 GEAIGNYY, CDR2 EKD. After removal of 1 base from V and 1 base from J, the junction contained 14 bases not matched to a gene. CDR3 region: CACDTVLGDTQDSRTDKLIF. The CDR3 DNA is TGTGCCTGTGACACTGTACTGGGGGATACGCAAGATTCCCGCACCGATAAACTCATCTTT.

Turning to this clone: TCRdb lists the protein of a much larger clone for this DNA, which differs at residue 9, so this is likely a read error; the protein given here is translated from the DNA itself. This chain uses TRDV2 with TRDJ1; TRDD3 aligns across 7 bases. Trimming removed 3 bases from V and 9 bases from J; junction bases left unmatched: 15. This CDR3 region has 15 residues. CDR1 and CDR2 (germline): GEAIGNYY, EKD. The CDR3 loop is CACDVLTGEYAELIF. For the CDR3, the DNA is TGTGCCTGTGACGTCCTTACTGGGGAATACGCGGAACTCATCTTT.

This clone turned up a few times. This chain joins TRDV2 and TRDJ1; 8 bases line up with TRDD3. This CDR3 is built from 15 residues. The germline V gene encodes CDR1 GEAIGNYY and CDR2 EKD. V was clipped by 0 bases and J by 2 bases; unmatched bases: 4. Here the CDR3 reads CACDTVWGKTDKLIF. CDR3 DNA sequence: TGTGCCTGTGACACCGTCTGGGGGAAGACCGATAAACTCATCTTT.

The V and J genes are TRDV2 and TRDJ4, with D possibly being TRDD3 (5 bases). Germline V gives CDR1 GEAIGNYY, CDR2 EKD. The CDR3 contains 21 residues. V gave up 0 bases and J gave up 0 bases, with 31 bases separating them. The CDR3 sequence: CACDTVKPLSGGPLGARPLIF. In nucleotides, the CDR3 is TGTGCCTGTGACACCGTGAAACCTCTTAGCGGGGGGCCTCTAGGGGCCAGACCCCTGATCTTT.

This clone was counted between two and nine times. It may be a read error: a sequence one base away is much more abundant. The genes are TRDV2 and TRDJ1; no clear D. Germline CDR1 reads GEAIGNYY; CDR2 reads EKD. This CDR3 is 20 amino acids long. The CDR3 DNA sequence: TGTGCCTGTGACACGATAACAGTAGCCGACCGAGGGAATAACACCGATAAACTCACCTTT. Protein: CACDTITVADRGNNTDKLTF.

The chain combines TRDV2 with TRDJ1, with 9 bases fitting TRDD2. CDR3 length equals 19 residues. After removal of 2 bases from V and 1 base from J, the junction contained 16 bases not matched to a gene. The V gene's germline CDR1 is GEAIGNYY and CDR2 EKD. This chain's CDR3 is CACDSLPTATGAGTDKLIF. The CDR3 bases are TGTGCCTGTGACAGCCTTCCTACCGCAACTGGGGCCGGCACCGATAAACTCATCTTT.

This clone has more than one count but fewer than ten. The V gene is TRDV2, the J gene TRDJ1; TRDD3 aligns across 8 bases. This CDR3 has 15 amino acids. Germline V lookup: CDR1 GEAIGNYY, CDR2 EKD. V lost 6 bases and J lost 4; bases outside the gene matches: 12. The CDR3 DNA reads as TGTGCCTGTTCCCCACTGGGGGGGAAGGGCGATAAACTCATCTTT. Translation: CACSPLGGKGDKLIF.

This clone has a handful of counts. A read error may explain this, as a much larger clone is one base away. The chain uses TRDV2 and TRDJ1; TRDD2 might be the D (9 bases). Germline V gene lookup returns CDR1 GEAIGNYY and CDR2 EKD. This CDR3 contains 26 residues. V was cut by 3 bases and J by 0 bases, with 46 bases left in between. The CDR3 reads CACDDVPPSYGTPGDSSNDYTDKLIF. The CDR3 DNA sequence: TGTGCCTGTGACGACGTCCCCCCTTCCTACGGAACGCCGGGGGATAGTTCCAACGATTACACCGATAAACTCATCTTT.

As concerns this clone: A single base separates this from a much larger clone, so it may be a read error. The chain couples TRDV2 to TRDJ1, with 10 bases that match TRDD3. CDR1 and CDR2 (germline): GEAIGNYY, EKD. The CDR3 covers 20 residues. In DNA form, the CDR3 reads TGTGCCTGCGAGGCCTTGGTGGGGGATACCGGTACTACGTACACCAATAAACTCATCTTT. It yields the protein CACEALVGDTGTTYTNKLIF.

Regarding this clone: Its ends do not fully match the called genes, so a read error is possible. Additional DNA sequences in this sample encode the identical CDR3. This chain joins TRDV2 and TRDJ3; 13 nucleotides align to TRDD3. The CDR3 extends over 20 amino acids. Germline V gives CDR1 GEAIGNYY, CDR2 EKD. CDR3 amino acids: CACDTVLGDTVSCDTRPMFF. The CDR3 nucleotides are TGTGCTTGTGACACCGTACTGGGGGATACGGTTTCCTGTGACACCCGACCGATGTTTTTC.

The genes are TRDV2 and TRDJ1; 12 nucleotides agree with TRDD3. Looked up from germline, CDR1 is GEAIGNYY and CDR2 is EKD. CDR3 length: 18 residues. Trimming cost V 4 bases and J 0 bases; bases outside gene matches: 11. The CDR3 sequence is CACDVLGDTEEYTDKLIF. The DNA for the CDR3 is TGTGCCTGTGATGTACTGGGGGATACAGAGGAGTACACCGATAAACTCATCTTT.

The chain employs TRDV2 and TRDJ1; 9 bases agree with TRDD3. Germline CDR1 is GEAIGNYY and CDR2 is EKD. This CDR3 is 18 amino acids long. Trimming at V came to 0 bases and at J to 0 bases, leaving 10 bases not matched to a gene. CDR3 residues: CACDTVGLGDQHTDKLIF. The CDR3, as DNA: TGTGCCTGTGACACCGTAGGGCTGGGGGATCAGCACACCGATAAACTCATCTTT.

CDR3 sequence reads: CACDPAGRQYTDKLIF. The CDR3 region has the DNA TGTGCCTGTGACCCCGCCGGGCGCCAGTACACCGATAAACTCATCTTT. The chain links TRDV2 to TRDJ1; D call uncertain. V was clipped by 3 bases and J by 0 bases, with 16 bases between them. This CDR3 is 16 amino acids long. The V gene's germline CDR1 is GEAIGNYY and CDR2 EKD.

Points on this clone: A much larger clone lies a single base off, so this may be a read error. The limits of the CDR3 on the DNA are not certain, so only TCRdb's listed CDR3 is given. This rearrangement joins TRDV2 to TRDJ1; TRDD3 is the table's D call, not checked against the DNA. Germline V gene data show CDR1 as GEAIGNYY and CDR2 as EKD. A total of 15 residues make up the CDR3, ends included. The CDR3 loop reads CACDQVASGTDKLIF.